This record covers a single T cell receptor (beta chain). Its target is not known. This sample stems from a study of CXCR3-negative and CXCR3-positive naive CD8 T cells. Study results and caveats: Researchers report CXCR3 expression partially decreased after cryopreservation, with fresh PBMCs used in most assays. Whereas both naive subsets had comparably high diversity, memory CD8+ cells had much lower diversity. Researchers report that CXCR3-positive naive cells carry more hydrophobic TRB CDR3s than CXCR3-negative naive cells.

CD45RO-CCR7+CD27+CD95- expression identified naive CD8+ T cells. cDNA libraries for TRB were generated by 5' RACE incorporating UMI labels. TCRdb reprocessed the 5' RACE reads and reports one entry per CDR3 protein, with no DNA. This sample contains some 54,000 distinct CDR3 sequences. Germline CDR1 reads MDHEN; CDR2 reads SYDVKM. This CDR3 is 16 amino acids long. This sequence was found in a human donor in good health. Some clones in this sample may be carry-over from other donors' samples. Sequenced sample: naive CXCR3+ CD8+ T cells from blood. Subset denoted: CD45RO-CCR7+CD27+CD95- naive CD8+ T cells expressing CXCR3 (TNR3+). The V gene is TRBV28, the J gene TRBJ1-1; TCRdb's assignment of TRBD1 cannot be checked, as there is no DNA. CDR3 sequence: CASSPGTGMMNTEAFF.